This T cell receptor (beta chain) was identified in a study of blood T cell repertoires in COVID-19. Study-level information: T cells, B-cell-depleted T cells, or PBMCs provided the cDNA or gDNA that served as material.

In the authors' workflow: Amplification with reference gene primers provided the estimates of nucleated cell counts. Only in-frame clones appear in the TCRdb table, and some are missing; sequencing was by immunoSEQ multiplex PCR. Clone size and V and J calls were adopted from that table, with D and trimming inferred from the DNA. The sample gives 350,000 to 450,000 clones, just over 90% of which show up once; about 0.9% is in the top ten. Germline CDR1 and CDR2: GTSNPN and SVGIG (reference sequence). V gave up 3 bases and J gave up 3 bases, with 12 bases separating them. This CDR3 is 13 amino acids long. Participant reports of clinical history set cohort assignment.

This sequence joins TRBV30 and TRBJ2-7, with a tentative D call TRBD2 (6 bases). This TCR was sampled from a woman aged 40 to 50 who had been exposed to COVID-19. The source material was PBMCs or T cells enriched from blood (not recorded which). For the CDR3, the DNA is TGTGCCTGGAGCCCAGGACTAAACTACGAGCAGTACTTC. Its protein product is CAWSPGLNYEQYF.